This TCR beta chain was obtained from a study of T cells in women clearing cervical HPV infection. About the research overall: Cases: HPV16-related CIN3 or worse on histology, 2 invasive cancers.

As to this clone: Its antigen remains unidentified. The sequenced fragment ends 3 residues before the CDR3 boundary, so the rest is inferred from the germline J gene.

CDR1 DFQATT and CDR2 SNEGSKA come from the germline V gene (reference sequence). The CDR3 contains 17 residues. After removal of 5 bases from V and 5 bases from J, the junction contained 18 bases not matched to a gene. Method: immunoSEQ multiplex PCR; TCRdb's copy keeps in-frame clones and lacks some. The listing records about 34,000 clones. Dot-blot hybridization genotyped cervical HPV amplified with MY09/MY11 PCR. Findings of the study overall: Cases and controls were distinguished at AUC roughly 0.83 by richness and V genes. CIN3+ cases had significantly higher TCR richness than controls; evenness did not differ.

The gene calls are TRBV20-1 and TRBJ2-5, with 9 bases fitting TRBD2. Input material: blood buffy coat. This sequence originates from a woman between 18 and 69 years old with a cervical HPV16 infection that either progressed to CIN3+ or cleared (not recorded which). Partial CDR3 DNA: TGCAGTGCTGGTTTAGTGAGGGCCAGCGGGAGGATGGAGACC. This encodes CSAGLVRASGRMET. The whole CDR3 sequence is CSAGLVRASGRMETQYF.